The present T cell receptor beta chain was sequenced within a study of CD8 T cells in Susac syndrome (dated by TCRdb to between 2018 and 2021). About the investigation overall: Repertoire sequencing was used to test whether CD8+ T cell activation and differentiation in Susac syndrome was antigen driven. General findings and caveats noted by the study authors: The TCR sequencing and HLA analysis was acknowledged to have included a relatively small number of individuals.

High-throughput TCR beta sequencing profiled peripheral blood CD8+ and CD4+ T cells from healthy donors, Susac syndrome patients and multiple sclerosis patients. The healthy donors served as controls matched for age and sex. Bulk CD8+ and CD4+ T cells were purified by magnetic negative isolation, whereas CD8+ TEMRA cells were enriched by FACS. Blood was drawn into EDTA tubes, processed within 24 hours, and PBMCs were isolated by density gradient centrifugation. PBMCs destined for TCR sequencing were cryopreserved in liquid nitrogen and later thawed in a 37 °C water bath. A purity of at least 90% was achieved for sorted or isolated CD4+, CD8+ and CD8+ TEMRA cells. RNA was extracted with the RNeasy kit and about 0.5 to 1 ug was reverse transcribed using random hexamers. The immunoSEQ multiplex PCR assay, covering 54 Vbeta and 13 Jbeta segments, was used to amplify TCR beta CDR3 regions. PCR amplification bias was corrected using a synthetic template baseline for primer optimization and computational correction. The original methods were these. Reads were assigned to V, D and J genes according to IMGT and analyzed in immunoSEQ Analyzer, with only productive sequences retained. Clonality was computed as one minus Shannon entropy normalized by log2 of the number of productive unique sequences. For each patient and control, public and private clones were evaluated among the 100 most prevalent clones. Susac-specific clones were defined as absent from healthy and MS cohorts, 800 to 1,200 published viral clones and other ImmuneACCESS disease sequences. The raw public data were reprocessed by TCRdb itself: fastp quality trimming at Q25, MiXCR clonotype calling, in-frame beta chains only. Entries that share a CDR3 protein sequence are merged under the most common genes and DNA. These V and J calls are TCRdb output, not the study's own analysis. This sample lists 150,000 to 200,000 distinct CDR3 sequences; about 91% were detected once. The ten largest account for 0.065% to 0.085% of the sample.

With respect to this clonotype: It lacks a known antigen. Per-nucleotide qualities are absent, and no much larger clonotype sits a single base away.

From its cysteine to its phenylalanine, the CDR3 spans 12 amino acids. Of all the DNA, just the CDR3 is kept, 36 bases in frame from base 1. Trimming costs V 3 bases and J 3 bases, and their ends lie 3 bases apart. The germline V gene encodes CDR1 SGHTA and CDR2 FQGNSA. This clonotype was obtained from a human donor in good health. Sequences were obtained from CD4+ T cells from PBMCs. The chain joins TRBV7-2 to TRBJ1-5; the D gene cannot be named for sure. The nucleotides read TGTGCCAGCAGCTTGGACAATCAGCCCCAGCATTTT. This codes for CASSLDNQPQHF.